Listed here is a single T cell receptor (beta chain). No antigen is known for it. The CDR3 runs 15 residues. Germline V CDR1 and CDR2: MNHNS, SASEGT. Starting material for each TCR library was roughly 3,500 ng of total RNA. Every sample had its cDNA made across eight separate reactions. Following a re-call of the 5' RACE reads, TCRdb has one entry per CDR3 protein and lacks DNA. In all, the sample yields 200,000 to 250,000 distinct CDR3 sequences. The sample originates from a study of monozygotic twins with inflammatory bowel disease. Findings and limits, study-wide: Whether twins were concordant or discordant made no difference to repertoire similarity, possibly from limited power.

Material: blood. The receptor was isolated from a human donor with ulcerative colitis or Crohn's disease, or a healthy co-twin of an affected twin (not recorded which). This chain connects TRBV6-1 to TRBJ2-3. The CDR3 is CASSTLLGFTDTQYF.